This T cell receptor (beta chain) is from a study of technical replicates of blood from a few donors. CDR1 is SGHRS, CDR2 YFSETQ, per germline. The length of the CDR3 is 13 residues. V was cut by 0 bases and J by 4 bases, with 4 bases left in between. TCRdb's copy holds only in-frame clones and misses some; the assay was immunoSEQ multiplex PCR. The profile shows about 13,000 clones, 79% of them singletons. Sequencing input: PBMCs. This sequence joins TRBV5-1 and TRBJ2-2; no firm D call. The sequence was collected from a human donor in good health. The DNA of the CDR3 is TGCGCCAGCAGCTTGGCGGGCACCGGGGAGCTGTTTTTT. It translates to CASSLAGTGELFF. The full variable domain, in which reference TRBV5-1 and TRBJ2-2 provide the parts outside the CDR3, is KAGVTQTPRYLIKTRGQQVTLSCSPISGHRSVSWYQQTPGQGLQFLFEYFSETQRNKGNFPGRFSGRQFSNSRSEMNVSTLELGDSALYLCASSLAGTGELFFGEGSRLTVL.